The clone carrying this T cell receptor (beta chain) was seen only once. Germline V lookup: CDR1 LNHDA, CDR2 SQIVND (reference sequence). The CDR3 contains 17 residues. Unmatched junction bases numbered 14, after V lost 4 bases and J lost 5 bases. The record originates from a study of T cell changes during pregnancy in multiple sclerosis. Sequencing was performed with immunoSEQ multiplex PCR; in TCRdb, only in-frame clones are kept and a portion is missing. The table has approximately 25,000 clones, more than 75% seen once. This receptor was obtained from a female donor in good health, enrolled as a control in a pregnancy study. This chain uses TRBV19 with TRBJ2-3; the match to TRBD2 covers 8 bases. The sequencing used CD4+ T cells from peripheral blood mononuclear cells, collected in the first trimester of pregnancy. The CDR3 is CASSTGGGGRSRDTQYF. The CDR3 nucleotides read TGTGCCAGTAGTACGGGGGGAGGCGGGAGGAGTCGAGATACGCAGTATTTT.